One and the same sample provided the 21 T cell receptor beta chains below, sequenced in a study of neurological immune-mediated disorders. Each CDR3 protein gets one entry after TCRdb re-called the 5' RACE reads with MiXCR. The sample has about 66,000 distinct CDR3 sequences; 4.5% are singletons. The sample consisted of PBMCs. The receptor set was obtained from a young man with multiple sclerosis.

This clonotype was observed at least ten times. The chain joins TRBV20-1 to TRBJ1-1; TRBD1 agrees at 8 bases. CDR1 and CDR2 (germline): DFQATT, SNEGSKA (reference sequence). The trim removed 8 bases at V and 5 bases at J, leaving 10 bases unmatched. The CDR3 extends over 13 amino acids. The CDR3 reads CSYTGGGSTEAFF. The CDR3 DNA reads TGCAGTTACACAGGGGGGGGGTCGACTGAAGCTTTCTTT.

This clonotype has more than one count but fewer than ten. The DNA of the CDR3 is TGTGCCAGCAGCTTCCTCCGTGGCTACACCTTC. Residues: CASSFLRGYTF. This chain links TRBV6-2 or TRBV6-3 with TRBJ1-2; D not certain. The germline CDR1 and CDR2 sequences are MNHEY and SVGEGT. This CDR3 is 11 amino acids long. Trimming left V 6 bases short and J 7 bases short, with 9 bases between.

This clonotype was observed at least ten times. The CDR3 here is CAISERGEGRWNEQFF. Here the CDR3 DNA reads TGTGCCATCAGTGAGAGGGGGGAGGGGCGATGGAATGAGCAGTTCTTC. The rearrangement links TRBV10-3 to TRBJ2-1, with D maybe TRBD2 (7 bases). The CDR3 spans 16 residues. Trimming removed 2 bases at V and 7 bases at J, with 18 bases between. The germline gives CDR1 ENHRY, CDR2 SYGVKD.

The table lists this clonotype with many counts. CDR3 protein: CSAEGLPRPYEQYF. DNA for the CDR3: TGCAGTGCTGAGGGACTCCCGCGGCCCTACGAGCAGTACTTC. The rearrangement links TRBV20-1 to TRBJ2-7, with D tentatively TRBD2 (6 bases). CDR3 length equals 14 residues. V was cut by 5 bases and J by 2 bases, with 16 bases left in between. Germline CDR1 reads DFQATT; CDR2 reads SNEGSKA (reference sequence).

Ten or more counts support this clonotype. The rearrangement links TRBV5-6 to TRBJ1-1; TRBD1 matches 12 bases. Looked up from germline, CDR1 is SGHDT and CDR2 is YYEEEE. This CDR3 has 16 residues. Trimming at V came to 4 bases and at J to 5 bases, leaving 9 bases not matched to a gene. The CDR3: CASSLPGQGARTEAFF. In nucleotides, the CDR3 is TGTGCCAGCAGCCTTCCGGGACAGGGGGCGCGAACTGAAGCTTTCTTT. Full variable domain (remainder filled in from reference TRBV5-6 and TRBJ1-1): DAGVTQSPTHLIKTRGQQVTLRCSPKSGHDTVSWYQQALGQGPQFIFQYYEEEERQRGNFPDRFSGHQFPNYSSELNVNALLLGDSALYLCASSLPGQGARTEAFFGQGTRLTVV.

The chain carries TRBV7-6 and TRBJ2-1; D not resolved. The germline V gene encodes CDR1 SGHVS and CDR2 FNYEAQ. The V gene lost 1 base and the J gene lost 0 bases, with 7 bases spanning the gap. The CDR3 totals 15 residues. The CDR3 nucleotides are TGTGCCAGCAGCTTAGTTCGGAGCTCCTACAATGAGCAGTTCTTC. Residues: CASSLVRSSYNEQFF.

This clonotype was counted at least ten times. The J gene is TRBJ1-2, the V gene TRBV7-8, with unresolved D. Trimming shortened V by 5 bases and J by 4 bases, and 17 bases separated the two germline ends. Looked up from germline, CDR1 is SGHVS and CDR2 is FQNEAQ. The CDR3 consists of 15 residues. The CDR3 region has the DNA TGTGCCAGCAGCATCAGACACCCTGGGAGCTATGGCTACACCTTC. Its protein is CASSIRHPGSYGYTF. The full variable domain, in which reference TRBV7-8 and TRBJ1-2 provide the parts outside the CDR3, is GAGVSQSPRYKVAKRGQDVALRCDPISGHVSLFWYQQALGQGPEFLTYFQNEAQLDKSGLPSDRFFAERPEGSVSTLKIQRTQQEDSAVYLCASSIRHPGSYGYTFGSGTRLTVV.

This clonotype has a count of ten or more. The CDR3 spells CSARAGRQANTEAFF. The CDR3 DNA follows: TGCAGTGCTAGGGCTGGGCGCCAGGCGAACACTGAAGCTTTCTTT. The chain couples TRBV20-1 to TRBJ1-1; D ambiguous. CDR1 and CDR2 from the germline V gene are DFQATT and SNEGSKA (reference sequence). The length of the CDR3 is 15 residues. V was cut by 3 bases and J by 1 base, with 15 bases left in between.

This clonotype was seen repeatedly, ten times or more. The V call is TRBV4-1, the J call TRBJ1-2; 7 bases line up with TRBD1. Germline values: CDR1 MGHRA, CDR2 YSYEKL. After removal of 4 bases from V and 4 bases from J, the junction contained 15 bases not matched to a gene. The CDR3 runs to 17 residues. DNA for the CDR3: TGCGCCAGCAGCCCACACCCCGGGACAGCAAACTTCTATGGCTACACCTTC. Its translation: CASSPHPGTANFYGYTF.

Of note for this clonotype: A much larger clone lies one base from this, so it may be a read error. The rearrangement uses TRBV5-1 and TRBJ2-2, with a possible D match to TRBD2 (5 bases). The CDR3 runs 13 residues. V was pared by 4 bases and J by 8 bases, with 12 bases between. CDR1 and CDR2 (germline): SGHRS, YFSETQ. CDR3 residues: CASSAEREGELFF. DNA for the CDR3: TGCGCCAGCAGCGCGGAAAGGGAGGGGGAGCTGTTTTTT.

This clonotype was picked up many times. The chain recombines TRBV5-1 with TRBJ1-1; D uncertain. Germline V lookup: CDR1 SGHRS, CDR2 YFSETQ. The CDR3 has 15 residues. The V end lost 1 base, the J end lost 0 bases, and 10 bases lay between the germline ends. Here the CDR3 DNA reads TGCGCCAGCAGCTTGATTAACAGCATGAACACTGAAGCTTTCTTT. This sequence encodes CASSLINSMNTEAFF.

This chain joins TRBV12-3 or TRBV12-4 and TRBJ2-7, with D perhaps given as TRBD1 or TRBD2 (5 bases each). The V gene lost 2 bases and the J gene lost 3 bases, with 11 bases spanning the gap. The length of the CDR3 is 14 residues. The CDR3 reads CASSLFGTDYEQYF. DNA for the CDR3: TGTGCCAGCAGTTTATTCGGGACGGACTACGAGCAGTACTTC.

In its sample, this clonotype was seen many times. This chain uses TRBV7-9 with TRBJ1-2; 7 bases match TRBD1. There are 13 residues in the CDR3. V was pared by 3 bases and J by 8 bases, with 6 bases of the junction left unmatched. Germline V CDR1 and CDR2: SEHNR, FQNEAQ (reference sequence). The CDR3, as DNA: TGTGCCAGCAGCTTCCCCCGGGACAGAGGCTACACCTTC. Its translation: CASSFPRDRGYTF.

This clonotype was found many times. The gene calls are TRBV28 and TRBJ1-2; maybe TRBD1 (6 bases). The CDR3 covers 12 residues. V lost 3 bases and J 7 bases, leaving 9 bases between the germline ends. Germline CDR1 MDHEN, CDR2 SYDVKM. DNA for the CDR3: TGTGCCAGCAGTTTTGGGGGCTCTGGCTACACCTTC. This encodes CASSFGGSGYTF.

This clonotype came up a few times. The chain uses TRBV12-3 or TRBV12-4 and TRBJ2-1; 8 positions match TRBD2. V lost 3 bases to trimming and J lost 15 bases; unmatched junction nucleotides: 7. CDR3 length equals 12 residues. CDR3 protein: CASSFERGGSFF. The CDR3 region has the DNA TGTGCCAGCAGTTTCGAACGGGGGGGGTCGTTCTTC.

This clonotype was counted at least ten times. This chain uses TRBV12-3 or TRBV12-4 with TRBJ2-7; TRBD1 matches 7 bases. The junction had 8 bases not matched to a gene; V was cut back by 4 bases and J by 2 bases. This CDR3 comprises 15 residues. This CDR3 reads CASSSTQGTTYEQYF. The CDR3 DNA is TGTGCCAGCAGTTCGACACAGGGGACCACCTACGAGCAGTACTTC.

This clonotype was observed many times. The chain links TRBV5-1 to TRBJ2-3; tentatively, D is TRBD1 or TRBD2 (5 bases each). Between the trimmed V and J ends, which lost 0 bases and 0 bases, there was a span of 11 bases. Germline assignment: CDR1 SGHRS and CDR2 YFSETQ. The CDR3 contains 16 residues. The CDR3 region has the DNA TGCGCCAGCAGCTTGGGGGGCGGGCCTAGCACAGATACGCAGTATTTT. It codes for CASSLGGGPSTDTQYF.

This clonotype was seen ten or more times. The rearrangement uses TRBV6-6 and TRBJ1-1; D might be TRBD1 (5 bases). CDR1 is MNHNY, CDR2 SVGAGI, per germline (reference sequence). The CDR3 loop spans 13 amino acids. V was trimmed by 2 bases and J by 6 bases, leaving 10 bases between them. CDR3 sequence reads: CASSYHSGPEAFF. The CDR3 nucleotides are TGTGCCAGCAGTTACCATTCAGGGCCTGAAGCTTTCTTT.

A few counts support this clonotype. A read error may explain this, as a much larger clone is one base away. The chain recombines TRBV6-5 with TRBJ2-3, with unresolved D. The CDR3 consists of 12 residues. With 2 bases removed from V and 1 base from J, the gap between germline ends came to 1 base. CDR1 MNHEY and CDR2 SVGAGI come from the germline V gene. CDR3 in DNA: TGTGCCAGCAGTTACGGCACAGATACGCAGTATTTT. It codes for CASSYGTDTQYF.

The V and J genes are TRBV7-9 and TRBJ2-6; a weak D match, TRBD2 (6 bases). Germline CDR1 is SEHNR and CDR2 is FQNEAQ (reference sequence). This CDR3 has 16 amino acids. The V and J ends lost 0 bases and 3 bases respectively, with 9 bases between them. CDR3 loop: CASSLAGGSGANVLTF. In DNA form, the CDR3 reads TGTGCCAGCAGCTTAGCCGGAGGGAGTGGGGCCAACGTCCTGACTTTC.

This clonotype was counted many times. The V and J genes are TRBV29-1 and TRBJ2-2; D possibly corresponds to TRBD1 (5 bases). The germline CDR1 and CDR2 sequences are SQVTM and ANQGSEA. V lost 4 bases to trimming and J lost 1 base, with 13 bases between them. The CDR3 spans 15 residues. DNA for the CDR3: TGCAGCGTTGTGATAGGGGCCCTGAACACCGGGGAGCTGTTTTTT. Amino acid sequence: CSVVIGALNTGELFF.